Below are 14 T cell receptor beta chains sequenced from a single sample in a study of blood T cell repertoires in COVID-19. Produced via immunoSEQ multiplex PCR; TCRdb's table is partial and in-frame only. The profile shows tens of thousands of clones, over 80% of them singletons. The specimen sequenced was peripheral blood. These receptor sequences come from a woman aged 80 or over with active or convalescent COVID-19.

V gene TRBV27 combines with J gene TRBJ2-2; weak D call: TRBD2 (6 bases). The CDR3 totals 16 residues. V was pared by 5 bases and J by 0 bases, with 13 bases between. CDR1 is MNHEY, CDR2 SMNVEV, per germline (reference sequence). CDR3: CASSPPGLANTGELFF. DNA of the CDR3: TGTGCCAGCAGTCCCCCGGGACTTGCGAACACCGGGGAGCTGTTTTTT.

J is TRBJ1-1 and V is TRBV6-5, with 7 bases aligning to TRBD1. Germline values: CDR1 MNHEY, CDR2 SVGAGI. CDR3 length: 13 residues. With 6 bases clipped from V and 4 bases from J, the junction kept 5 bases outside the gene matches. The CDR3 sequence: CASSATGATEAFF. Written as DNA, the CDR3 is TGTGCCAGCAGCGCAACAGGGGCCACTGAAGCTTTCTTT.

The V and J genes are TRBV11-2 and TRBJ2-5; D is unresolved. CDR1 and CDR2 (germline): SGHAT, FQNNGV. The CDR3 runs to 13 residues. Trimming took off 1 base at V and 3 bases at J, with 6 bases between the two ends. CDR3 nucleotides: TGTGCCAGCAGCTTAGGACGGGAAGAGACCCAGTACTTC. The encoded protein is CASSLGREETQYF. Full variable domain (outside the CDR3, taken from reference TRBV11-2 and TRBJ2-5): EAGVAQSPRYKIIEKRQSVAFWCNPISGHATLYWYQQILGQGPKLLIQFQNNGVVDDSQLPKDRFSAERLKGVDSTLKIQPAKLEDSAVYLCASSLGREETQYFGPGTRLLVL.

The rearrangement uses TRBV3-1 (or the pseudogene TRBV3-2) and TRBJ2-1; 16 bases align to TRBD2. CDR3 size: 18 residues. Germline CDR1 reads LGHDT; CDR2 reads YNNKEL (reference sequence). V was pared by 10 bases and J by 0 bases, with 9 bases of the junction left unmatched. CDR3 bases: TGTGCCACCCAGGGACTAGCGGGAGGGTGGAGCTCCTACAATGAGCAGTTCTTC. Protein sequence: CATQGLAGGWSSYNEQFF.

The J gene is TRBJ2-3, the V gene TRBV5-1, with TRBD1 identical over 10 bases. Per germline, CDR1 SGHRS and CDR2 YFSETQ. The V gene end was trimmed by 3 bases and the J gene end by 4 bases; junction bases not matched to a gene: 5. The length of the CDR3 is 15 residues. The CDR3 DNA follows: TGCGCCAGCAGCTGGGGGACAGGGGATTCAGATACGCAGTATTTT. Amino acid sequence: CASSWGTGDSDTQYF. Full variable domain (rest looked up from reference TRBV5-1 and TRBJ2-3): KAGVTQTPRYLIKTRGQQVTLSCSPISGHRSVSWYQQTPGQGLQFLFEYFSETQRNKGNFPGRFSGRQFSNSRSEMNVSTLELGDSALYLCASSWGTGDSDTQYFGPGTRLTVL.

This rearrangement joins TRBV19 to TRBJ2-5, with D maybe TRBD1 (6 bases). The germline gives CDR1 LNHDA, CDR2 SQIVND (reference sequence). V dropped 5 bases and J dropped 3 bases, with 13 bases sitting between them. The CDR3 length is 14 residues. The CDR3 sequence: CASSPLTGEETQYF. CDR3 nucleotides: TGTGCCAGTAGTCCACTGACAGGAGAAGAGACCCAGTACTTC.

The rearrangement joins TRBV6-1 to TRBJ2-2; D is uncertain. Germline V lookup: CDR1 MNHNS, CDR2 SASEGT. The CDR3 is 15 residues long. V was shortened by 2 bases and J by 1 base, with 8 bases between the two germline ends. CDR3 residues: CASSEIDLNTGELFF. The CDR3 coding sequence is TGTGCCAGCAGTGAAATCGACTTGAACACCGGGGAGCTGTTTTTT.

V gene TRBV5-1 combines with J gene TRBJ2-5; TRBD1 matches 8 bases. Germline loops: CDR1 SGHRS, CDR2 YFSETQ. The CDR3 is 15 residues long. V lost 1 base to trimming and J lost 2 bases; unmatched junction nucleotides: 4. In DNA form, the CDR3 reads TGCGCCAGCAGCTTGTGGACAGGGATGCAAGAGACCCAGTACTTC. This codes for CASSLWTGMQETQYF.

The V call is TRBV7-9, the J call TRBJ1-1; 9 nucleotides line up with TRBD1. V trimming: 4 bases; J trimming: 1 base; junction bases outside the gene matches: 4. Per the germline V gene, CDR1 is SEHNR and CDR2 is FQNEAQ (reference sequence). This CDR3 has 15 amino acids. The CDR3 DNA is TGTGCCAGCAGCTGGCCGGGACAGGGGAACACTGAAGCTTTCTTT. Encoded protein: CASSWPGQGNTEAFF.

The chain is built from TRBV5-5 and TRBJ2-3; 7 bases agree with TRBD2. The CDR3 totals 17 residues. V was clipped by 3 bases and J by 0 bases; unmatched bases: 10. Germline V gene sequence: CDR1 SGHKS, CDR2 YYEKEE (reference sequence). DNA of the CDR3: TGTGCCAGCAGCTGGGGTCCGGGGGGTGCTAGCACAGATACGCAGTATTTT. Its protein product is CASSWGPGGASTDTQYF.

V is TRBV3-1 (or the pseudogene TRBV3-2) and J is TRBJ2-3, with D perhaps TRBD1 (5 bases). Trimming removed 3 bases at V and 14 bases at J, with 12 bases between. Germline V gives CDR1 LGHDT, CDR2 YNNKEL (reference sequence). The length of the CDR3 is 11 residues. The CDR3: CASSQVTELYF. DNA for the CDR3: TGTGCCAGCAGCCAGGTGACAGAACTGTATTTT.

The gene calls are TRBV18 and TRBJ2-7; TRBD1 matches 7 bases. The CDR3 has 15 residues. Trimming at V came to 2 bases and at J to 7 bases, leaving 11 bases not matched to a gene. Germline-derived CDR1 and CDR2 are KGHSH and LQKENI. The CDR3 nucleotides are TGTGCCAGCTCACCAGGCGAGGTGGGACAGTGGGAGCAGTACTTC. Translating gives CASSPGEVGQWEQYF.

The genes are TRBV18 and TRBJ2-3; D gene unclear. V lost 3 bases, J lost 5 bases, and 15 bases lay in between. The CDR3 covers 15 residues. The V gene's germline CDR1 is KGHSH and CDR2 LQKENI. The CDR3 coding sequence is TGTGCCAGCTCACCTGGAGATTTTGATGGAGATACGCAGTATTTT. It yields the protein CASSPGDFDGDTQYF.

This clone was seen only a few times. The rearrangement uses TRBV5-1 and TRBJ2-7; tentatively, D is TRBD2 (6 bases). The CDR3 is 14 residues long. V was clipped by 6 bases and J by 5 bases, with 18 bases between them. Germline V gene lookup returns CDR1 SGHRS and CDR2 YFSETQ. CDR3 sequence: CASILAPGGDEQYF. The DNA for the CDR3 is TGCGCCAGCATCCTGGCGCCAGGCGGGGACGAGCAGTACTTC.